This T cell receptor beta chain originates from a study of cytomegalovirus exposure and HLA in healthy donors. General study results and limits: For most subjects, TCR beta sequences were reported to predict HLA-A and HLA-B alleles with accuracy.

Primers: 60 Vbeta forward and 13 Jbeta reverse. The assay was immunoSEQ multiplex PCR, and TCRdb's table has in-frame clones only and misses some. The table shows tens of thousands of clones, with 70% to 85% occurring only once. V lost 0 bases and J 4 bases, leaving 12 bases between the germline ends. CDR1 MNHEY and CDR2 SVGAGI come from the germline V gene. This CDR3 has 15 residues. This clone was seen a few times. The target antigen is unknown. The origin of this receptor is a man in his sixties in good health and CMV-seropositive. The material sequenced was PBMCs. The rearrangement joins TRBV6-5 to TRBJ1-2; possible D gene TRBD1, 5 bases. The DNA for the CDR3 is TGTGCCAGCAGTTACTCGGGGCGGGGGGGCTATGGCTACACCTTC. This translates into CASSYSGRGGYGYTF.